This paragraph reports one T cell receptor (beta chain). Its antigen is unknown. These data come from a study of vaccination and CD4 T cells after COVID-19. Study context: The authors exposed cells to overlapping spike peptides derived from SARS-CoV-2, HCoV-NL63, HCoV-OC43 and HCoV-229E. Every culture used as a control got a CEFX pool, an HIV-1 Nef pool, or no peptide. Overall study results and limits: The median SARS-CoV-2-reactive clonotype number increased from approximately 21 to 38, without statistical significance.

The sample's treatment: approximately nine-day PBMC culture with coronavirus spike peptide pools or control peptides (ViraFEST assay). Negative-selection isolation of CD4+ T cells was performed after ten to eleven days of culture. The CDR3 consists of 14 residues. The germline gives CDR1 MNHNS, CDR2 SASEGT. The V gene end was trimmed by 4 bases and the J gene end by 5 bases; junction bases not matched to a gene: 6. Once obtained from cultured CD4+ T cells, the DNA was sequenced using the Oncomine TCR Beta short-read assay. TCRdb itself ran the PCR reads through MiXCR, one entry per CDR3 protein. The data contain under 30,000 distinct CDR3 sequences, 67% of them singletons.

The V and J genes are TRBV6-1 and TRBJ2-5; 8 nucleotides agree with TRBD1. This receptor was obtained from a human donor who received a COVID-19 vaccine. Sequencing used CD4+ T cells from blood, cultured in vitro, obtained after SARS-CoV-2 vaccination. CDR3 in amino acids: CASSAGTGYETQYF. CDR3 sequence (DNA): TGTGCCAGCAGTGCGGGGACAGGATACGAGACCCAGTACTTC.